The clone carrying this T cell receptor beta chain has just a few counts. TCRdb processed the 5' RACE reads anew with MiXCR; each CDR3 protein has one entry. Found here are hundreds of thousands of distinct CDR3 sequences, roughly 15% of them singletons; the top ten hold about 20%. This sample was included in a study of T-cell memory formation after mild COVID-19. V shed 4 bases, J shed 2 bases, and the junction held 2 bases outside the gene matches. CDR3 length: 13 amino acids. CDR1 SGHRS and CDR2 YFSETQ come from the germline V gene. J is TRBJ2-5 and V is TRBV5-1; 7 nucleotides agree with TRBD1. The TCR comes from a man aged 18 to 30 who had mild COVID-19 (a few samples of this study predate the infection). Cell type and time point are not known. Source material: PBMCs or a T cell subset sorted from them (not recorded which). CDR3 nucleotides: TGCGCCAGCAGCACGGGACAGCAAGAGACCCAGTACTTC. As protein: CASSTGQQETQYF.